These T cell receptor beta chains were read from a single sample in a study of cytomegalovirus exposure and HLA in healthy donors. Using immunoSEQ multiplex PCR, the repertoire was profiled, and TCRdb retains in-frame clones only, with some absent. The data contain approximately 100,000 clones, 76% of them seen just once; the ten biggest clones take up 10% to 15%. Sequenced: PBMCs. The source of these receptors is a woman aged 40 to 55 in good health and CMV-seropositive. CDR3s include the opening cysteine and the closing phenylalanine or tryptophan. Each record gives: J gene, clone size, D gene, V gene, CDR3 protein, CDR3 DNA. The D gene is left open where the match is weak. Size is omitted from some rows. Given values are once, few, many or a class for expanded clones.

j_call: TRBJ1-1
clone_size: NA
d_call: NA
v_call: TRBV6-1
cdr3_aa: CASSEKRRLNMNTEAFF
cdr3_nt: TGTGCCAGCAGTGAAAAGAGGAGACTAAACATGAACACTGAAGCTTTCTTT

j_call: TRBJ2-7
clone_size: NA
d_call: NA
v_call: TRBV2
cdr3_aa: CASSYNYGQYF
cdr3_nt: TGTGCCAGCAGTTACAACTACGGGCAGTACTTC

j_call: TRBJ2-7
clone_size: once
d_call: NA
v_call: TRBV12-5
cdr3_aa: CASGLGGDEQYF
cdr3_nt: TGTGCTAGTGGTTTAGGGGGGGACGAGCAGTACTTC

j_call: TRBJ1-2
clone_size: NA
d_call: NA
v_call: TRBV4-1
cdr3_aa: CASSQDIGGYTF
cdr3_nt: TGCGCCAGCAGCCAAGATATCGGTGGCTACACCTTC

j_call: TRBJ1-2
clone_size: NA
d_call: TRBD1
v_call: TRBV30
cdr3_aa: CAWSEGQVPWGGYTF
cdr3_nt: TGTGCCTGGAGTGAGGGACAGGTACCCTGGGGTGGCTACACCTTC

j_call: TRBJ2-5
clone_size: NA
d_call: TRBD2
v_call: TRBV7-9
cdr3_aa: CASSGDGGAWETQYF
cdr3_nt: TGTGCCAGCAGTGGTGACGGGGGGGCTTGGGAGACCCAGTACTTC

j_call: TRBJ1-3
clone_size: few
d_call: NA
v_call: TRBV6-5
cdr3_aa: CASSYQGTPGNTIYF
cdr3_nt: TGTGCCAGCAGTTATCAGGGGACCCCTGGAAACACCATATATTTT

j_call: TRBJ2-2
clone_size: NA
d_call: TRBD1
v_call: TRBV2
cdr3_aa: CASTDRVPGAGELFF
cdr3_nt: TGTGCCAGCACTGACAGGGTACCTGGGGCCGGGGAGCTGTTTTTT

j_call: TRBJ2-2
clone_size: NA
d_call: TRBD1
v_call: TRBV5-1
cdr3_aa: CASSEGTVTGELFF
cdr3_nt: TGCGCCAGCAGCGAGGGGACAGTCACCGGGGAGCTGTTTTTT

j_call: TRBJ1-2
clone_size: NA
d_call: TRBD1
v_call: TRBV6-5
cdr3_aa: CASRRTGPNYGYTF
cdr3_nt: TGTGCCAGCAGACGGACAGGGCCTAACTATGGCTACACCTTC

j_call: TRBJ1-2
clone_size: NA
d_call: NA
v_call: TRBV6-5
cdr3_aa: CASSYSPRLLYGYTF
cdr3_nt: TGTGCCAGCAGTTACTCGCCCAGGTTACTCTATGGCTACACCTTC

j_call: TRBJ2-6
clone_size: NA
d_call: TRBD1
v_call: TRBV30
cdr3_aa: CAWSTGGAGANVLTF
cdr3_nt: TGTGCCTGGAGCACAGGGGGCGCTGGGGCCAACGTCCTGACTTTC

j_call: TRBJ2-3
clone_size: NA
d_call: TRBD1
v_call: TRBV9
cdr3_aa: CASSVRQGADTQYF
cdr3_nt: TGTGCCAGCAGCGTTCGACAGGGCGCAGATACGCAGTATTTT

j_call: TRBJ1-2
clone_size: NA
d_call: TRBD1
v_call: TRBV6-1
cdr3_aa: CASSELPQGARGYTF
cdr3_nt: TGTGCCAGCAGTGAGTTGCCTCAGGGGGCCCGTGGCTACACCTTC

j_call: TRBJ1-2
clone_size: NA
d_call: TRBD1
v_call: TRBV25-1
cdr3_aa: CASSELDGTGLGYGYPF
cdr3_nt: TGTGCCAGCAGTGAACTAGACGGGACAGGGCTTGGCTATGGCTACCCCTTC